The 23 T cell receptor beta chains listed next were all sequenced from one sample in a study of shared clonotypes between healthy human individuals (dated by TCRdb to the early 2020s). Library construction relied on the immunoSEQ multiplex PCR assay. In TCRdb, the immuneACCESS table is reduced to in-frame sequences with V and J assigned. These tables do not hold every clone; where another copy was compared, an unresolved V gene accounts for under half, and the others remain unexplained. For this sample the table gives fewer than 550,000 clones, of which over 75% were detected only once. The ten largest clones represent around 12% of the sample. Sequenced: PBMCs. Receptor source: a woman between 40 and 55 years old in good health. Some clones in this sample may be carry-over from other donors' samples.

In regard to this clone: Other nucleotide sequences from this sample produce the same CDR3. This chain connects TRBV4-1 to TRBJ2-7; 8 bases map to TRBD1. After removal of 4 bases from V and 4 bases from J, the junction contained 6 bases not matched to a gene. Germline CDR1 reads MGHRA; CDR2 reads YSYEKL. This CDR3 has 14 amino acids. The CDR3 is CASSLGTGAYEQYF. As DNA, the CDR3 is TGCGCCAGCAGCCTCGGGACAGGAGCTTACGAGCAGTACTTC.

The genes are TRBV19 and TRBJ1-1; TRBD1 is a possible D gene (6 bases). Germline V gene data show CDR1 as LNHDA and CDR2 as SQIVND (reference sequence). V gave up 6 bases and J gave up 1 base, with 9 bases separating them. This CDR3 is built from 13 residues. CDR3 sequence (DNA): TGTGCCAGTAGCGCGACAGGGAACACTGAAGCTTTCTTT. Protein sequence: CASSATGNTEAFF.

V is TRBV10-2 and J is TRBJ1-4; D possibly corresponds to TRBD1 (5 bases). In germline, CDR1 is WSHSY, CDR2 SAAADI. The CDR3 is 14 residues long. Trimming stripped 6 bases from V and 4 bases from J, with 12 bases between. CDR3 loop: CASSRDPSNEKLFF. In DNA, the CDR3 is TGCGCCAGCAGCCGGGACCCTAGTAATGAAAAACTGTTTTTT.

The rearrangement links TRBV7-9 to TRBJ2-1; 14 bases line up with TRBD2. The trim removed 5 bases at V and 6 bases at J, leaving 3 bases unmatched. The CDR3 is made up of 15 amino acids. Germline assignment: CDR1 SEHNR and CDR2 FQNEAQ (reference sequence). CDR3 protein: CASSPGLAGGNEQFF. DNA for the CDR3: TGTGCCAGCAGCCCTGGACTAGCGGGAGGCAATGAGCAGTTCTTC.

For this clone: Distinct nucleotide sequences in the sample also encode this CDR3. This chain connects TRBV7-9 to TRBJ1-1; D is ambiguous. V lost 1 base, J lost 4 bases, and 7 bases lay in between. CDR3 size: 13 residues. Per germline, CDR1 SEHNR and CDR2 FQNEAQ (reference sequence). The DNA for the CDR3 is TGTGCCAGCAGCTTAGAGGGCGGCACTGAAGCTTTCTTT. Its protein is CASSLEGGTEAFF.

The genes are TRBV7-9 and TRBJ2-1; 8 positions match TRBD2. With V trimmed by 7 bases and J by 7 bases, 9 bases remained unmatched. Germline V lookup: CDR1 SEHNR, CDR2 FQNEAQ (reference sequence). This CDR3 is 14 amino acids long. In DNA form, the CDR3 reads TGTGCCAGCAATCCCAGCGGGAGCGGTAATGAGCAGTTCTTC. It is translated as CASNPSGSGNEQFF.

This clone came up once. The rearrangement links TRBV2 to TRBJ1-2, with D uncertain. CDR3 length equals 14 residues. The V gene's germline CDR1 is SNHLY and CDR2 FYNNEI. Trimming removed 0 bases at V and 2 bases at J, with 7 bases between. Written as DNA, the CDR3 is TGTGCCAGCAGTGAAGCACGGCAGAACTATGGCTACACCTTC. It encodes CASSEARQNYGYTF.

The chain is built from TRBV7-8 and TRBJ2-5; 7 bases are a match to TRBD2. Looked up from germline, CDR1 is SGHVS and CDR2 is FQNEAQ. The CDR3 spans 13 residues. Trimming removed 8 bases from V and 2 bases from J; junction bases left unmatched: 5. CDR3 region: CASGGDFQETQYF. The CDR3 nucleotides are TGTGCCAGCGGGGGGGACTTTCAAGAGACCCAGTACTTC. Combining the CDR3 with reference TRBV7-8 and TRBJ2-5 gives the whole variable domain GAGVSQSPRYKVAKRGQDVALRCDPISGHVSLFWYQQALGQGPEFLTYFQNEAQLDKSGLPSDRFFAERPEGSVSTLKIQRTQQEDSAVYLCASGGDFQETQYFGPGTRLLVL.

The chain carries TRBV19 and TRBJ2-5; TRBD2 aligns across 8 bases. The CDR3 covers 14 residues. V was clipped by 5 bases and J by 1 base; unmatched bases: 3. From germline, CDR1 is LNHDA and CDR2 SQIVND (reference sequence). The DNA for the CDR3 is TGTGCCAGTAGTGCAACTAGCGGCCAAGAGACCCAGTACTTC. Encoded protein: CASSATSGQETQYF.

This clone is a singleton in its sample. This chain joins TRBV28 and TRBJ1-4, with 7 bases fitting TRBD1. The V and J ends lost 6 bases and 7 bases, in that order; junction bases with no gene match: 11. Per germline, CDR1 MDHEN and CDR2 SYDVKM. The CDR3 is made up of 15 amino acids. CDR3 nucleotide sequence: TGTGCCAGCAGCCAGGGGGGGGATAGGGGTGAAAAACTGTTTTTT. Translating it yields CASSQGGDRGEKLFF.

The chain has TRBV7-2 and TRBJ1-5; 12 positions match TRBD1. The germline gives CDR1 SGHTA, CDR2 FQGNSA. The CDR3 length is 14 residues. V gave up 8 bases and J gave up 3 bases; unmatched junction bases: 2. The CDR3 spells CASGTGGLNQPQHF. Written as DNA, the CDR3 is TGTGCCAGCGGGACAGGGGGCCTCAATCAGCCCCAGCATTTT.

Regarding this clone: Sequence at one end of the junction differs from germline and may be a read error. This chain connects TRBV5-4 to TRBJ1-1, with 8 bases identical to TRBD1. The germline V gene has CDR1 SGHNT and CDR2 YYREEE (reference sequence). This CDR3 region has 14 residues. The CDR3 DNA reads as TGTGCCAGCAGCTGGGGACAGGTGAACGCTGAAGCTTTCTTT. This encodes CASSWGQVNAEAFF.

The chain links TRBV6-6 to TRBJ1-5; D not resolved. This CDR3 region has 14 residues. Per the germline V gene, CDR1 is MNHNY and CDR2 is SVGAGI (reference sequence). V dropped 7 bases and J dropped 7 bases, with 17 bases sitting between them. CDR3 residues: CASKQSYMGQPQHF. DNA of the CDR3: TGTGCCAGCAAACAAAGTTACATGGGGCAGCCCCAGCATTTT.

The chain is built from TRBV15 and TRBJ2-5, with 8 nucleotides matching TRBD2. CDR3 length: 17 residues. Per germline, CDR1 LNHNV and CDR2 YYDKDF (reference sequence). J was trimmed by 1 base and V by 5 bases; bases with no gene match: 12. CDR3 amino acids: CATSPSNGRALQETQYF. CDR3 coding DNA: TGTGCCACCAGCCCCTCTAACGGGAGGGCCCTCCAAGAGACCCAGTACTTC.

This chain links TRBV7-8 with TRBJ2-3; D unresolved. Looked up from germline, CDR1 is SGHVS and CDR2 is FQNEAQ. Trimming left V 3 bases short and J 0 bases short, with 10 bases between. CDR3 length equals 15 residues. CDR3 in amino acids: CASSFILASTDTQYF. CDR3 nucleotides: TGTGCCAGCAGCTTCATCCTTGCTAGCACAGATACGCAGTATTTT.

This clone was recorded many times. J is TRBJ2-1 and V is TRBV5-8, with 9 bases lining up with TRBD1. Trimming removed 2 bases from V and 8 bases from J; junction bases left unmatched: 11. CDR1 SGHTS and CDR2 YDEGEE come from the germline V gene. This CDR3 spans 16 amino acids. In nucleotides, the CDR3 is TGTGCCAGCAGCTTTTATGGGGGACAGGGAGGCTATGAGCAGTTCTTC. Translating gives CASSFYGGQGGYEQFF.

This sequence joins TRBV5-8 and TRBJ1-5, with D perhaps TRBD1 (5 bases). Germline V gene sequence: CDR1 SGHTS, CDR2 YDEGEE. V lost 0 bases and J 7 bases, leaving 8 bases between the germline ends. The CDR3 length is 13 residues. The CDR3: CASSLGGVQPQHF. As DNA, the CDR3 is TGTGCCAGCAGCTTGGGGGGGGTCCAGCCCCAGCATTTT.

CDR3 protein: CASSRPLAGAIGEQFF. CDR3 DNA sequence: TGTGCCAGCAGCCGCCCCCTAGCAGGGGCAATAGGTGAGCAGTTCTTC. The chain recombines TRBV11-2 with TRBJ2-1, with a possible D match to TRBD1 (6 bases). With 5 bases removed from V and 9 bases from J, the gap between germline ends came to 23 bases. This CDR3 contains 16 residues. CDR1 and CDR2 from the germline V gene are SGHAT and FQNNGV.

The count of this clone is one. The CDR3 DNA sequence: TGCGCCAGCAGCTTCCAGGGACAACAACAAGAGACCCAGTACTTC. It yields the protein CASSFQGQQQETQYF. This rearrangement joins TRBV5-1 to TRBJ2-5; a possible D gene is TRBD1 (6 bases). Deletions cut 2 bases from V and 2 bases from J, with 13 bases between. In germline, CDR1 is SGHRS, CDR2 YFSETQ. The CDR3 is 15 residues long.

The chain employs TRBV29-1 and TRBJ1-4; D is unclear. CDR3 size: 13 residues. Germline CDR1 reads SQVTM; CDR2 reads ANQGSEA. V gave up 4 bases and J gave up 5 bases, with 11 bases separating them. The CDR3 spells CSVVAVPNEKLFF. DNA of the CDR3: TGCAGCGTTGTGGCCGTTCCAAATGAAAAACTGTTTTTT. Together with reference TRBV29-1 and TRBJ1-4, the CDR3 gives the full variable domain: SAVISQKPSRDICQRGTSLTIQCQVDSQVTMMFWYRQQPGQSLTLIATANQGSEATYESGFVIDKFPISRPNLTFSTLTVSNMSPEDSSIYLCSVVAVPNEKLFFGSGTQLSVL.

The chain employs TRBV6-1 and TRBJ2-7; D gene unclear. The CDR3 totals 14 residues. Trimming took off 1 base at V and 2 bases at J, with 9 bases between the two ends. CDR1 MNHNS and CDR2 SASEGT come from the germline V gene. In DNA form, the CDR3 reads TGTGCCAGCAGTGAAGTTGGAGACACCTACGAGCAGTACTTC. As protein: CASSEVGDTYEQYF.

V gene TRBV7-9 combines with J gene TRBJ1-1, with D tentatively TRBD1 (6 bases). The CDR3 runs 18 residues. Trimming pared 5 bases from V and 3 bases from J, leaving 25 bases between. Germline CDR1 is SEHNR and CDR2 is FQNEAQ (reference sequence). CDR3 in amino acids: CASSPSRGGTTGDTEAFF. Written as DNA, the CDR3 is TGTGCCAGCAGCCCGAGTCGAGGGGGGACGACGGGAGACACTGAAGCTTTCTTT.

CDR3 in DNA: TGCAGCGTCAGGGACGGCACAGATACGCAGTATTTT. Protein product: CSVRDGTDTQYF. This chain uses TRBV29-1 with TRBJ2-3, with D perhaps being TRBD1 or TRBD2 (5 bases each). CDR3 length equals 12 residues. Per germline, CDR1 SQVTM and CDR2 ANQGSEA. The V and J ends lost 6 bases and 1 base respectively, with 8 bases between them.